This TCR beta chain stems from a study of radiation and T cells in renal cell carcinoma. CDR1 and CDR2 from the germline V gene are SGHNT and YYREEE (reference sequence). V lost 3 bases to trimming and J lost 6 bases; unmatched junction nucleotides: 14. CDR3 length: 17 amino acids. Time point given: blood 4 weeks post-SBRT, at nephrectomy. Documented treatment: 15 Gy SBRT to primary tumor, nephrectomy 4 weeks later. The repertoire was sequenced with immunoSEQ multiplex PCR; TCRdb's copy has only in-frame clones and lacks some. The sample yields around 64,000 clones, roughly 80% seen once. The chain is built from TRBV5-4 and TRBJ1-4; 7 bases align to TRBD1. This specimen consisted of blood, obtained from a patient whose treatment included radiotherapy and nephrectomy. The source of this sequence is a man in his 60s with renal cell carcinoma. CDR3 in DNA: TGTGCCAGCAGCTATGACAGGGTCCTCGACGGATATGAAAAACTGTTTTTT. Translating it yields CASSYDRVLDGYEKLFF.